This TCR beta chain was profiled in a study of cytomegalovirus exposure and HLA in healthy donors. This CDR3 is 13 amino acids long. Germline V CDR1 and CDR2: SGHVS, FNYEAQ. The ends lost 5 bases at V and 4 bases at J; junction bases unmatched: 4. PCR amplification relied on 60 Vbeta primers (plus 13 Jbeta primers). The method was immunoSEQ multiplex PCR; TCRdb's version includes in-frame clones alone and lacks a portion of them. This sample carries some 130,000 clones, roughly 70% of them seen once, and the ten largest clones take roughly 6.6%. The chain has TRBV7-6 and TRBJ2-5, with 7 bases aligning to TRBD2. Sequencing input: PBMCs. The TCR sequence derives from a man aged 25 to 45 in good health and CMV-seronegative. The CDR3 loop reads CASSPGGGETQYF. CDR3 nucleotides: TGTGCCAGCAGCCCCGGCGGGGGAGAGACCCAGTACTTC.